These 3 T cell receptor beta chains were all obtained from the same sample, sequenced in a study of T cells in localized non-small cell lung cancer. Clones were read by immunoSEQ multiplex PCR, and TCRdb kept only the in-frame ones, dropping some. Among about 1,900 clones, more than 30% were seen once, and the ten largest hold approximately 12%. The specimen comprised normal lung tissue next to the tumor, sampled before any cancer treatment. These receptors originate from a male donor aged 60 or over with stage I squamous cell lung carcinoma.

The rearrangement links TRBV18 to TRBJ1-2; D gene uncertain. CDR3 length equals 15 residues. Deletions cut 1 base from V and 0 bases from J, with 9 bases between. From germline, CDR1 is KGHSH and CDR2 LQKENI. CDR3 in DNA: TGTGCCAGCTCACCACGGACCGATTCTAACTATGGCTACACCTTC. Translation: CASSPRTDSNYGYTF.

Only a few counts were recorded for this clone. This chain connects TRBV9 to TRBJ2-1; D might be TRBD2 (6 bases). CDR1 and CDR2 (germline): SGDLS, YYNGEE. Deletions cut 4 bases from V and 6 bases from J, with 14 bases between. The CDR3 is 14 amino acids. CDR3 sequence (DNA): TGTGCCAGCAGCTCCGAAGGAGGGAGCAATGAGCAGTTCTTC. The encoded protein is CASSSEGGSNEQFF.

The chain couples TRBV6-8 to TRBJ1-5; 9 bases are a match to TRBD1. CDR1 and CDR2 (germline): MNHGY, SAAAGT. This CDR3 spans 15 amino acids. The trim removed 7 bases at V and 0 bases at J, leaving 4 bases unmatched. The CDR3: CASTGQGYSNQPQHF. CDR3 coding DNA: TGTGCCAGCACGGGACAGGGATATAGCAATCAGCCCCAGCATTTT.